The rows below give T cell receptor beta chains drawn from one sample of a study of T-cell reconstitution after alpha-beta-depleted transplantation in children. TCRdb independently ran MiXCR on the PCR reads; one entry per CDR3 protein. The sample lists fewer than 700,000 distinct CDR3 sequences; more than 20% were seen once. Sequencing was performed on PBMCs, mostly from graft donor cells, taken 360 days after TCRalphabeta/CD19-depleted stem cell transplant. These receptor sequences come from a boy under three years old who had a stem cell transplant for acute myeloid leukemia, so the T cells may come from the graft donor. Each CDR3 is given with its conserved first and last residue. Each record gives: D gene, J gene, CDR3 length, V gene, clone size, CDR3 protein, CDR3 DNA. D genes are given only for firm matches. Not every row has a clone size; where given, it reads once, few, many or a size class.

>TRBD1|TRBJ2-1|17|TRBV2|few
CASSGGQGLTGNNEQFF
TGTGCCAGCAGTGGGGGACAGGGTTTAACGGGGAACAATGAGCAGTTCTTC
>TRBD2|TRBJ2-3|15|TRBV20-1|few
CSARSGGGDTDTQYF
TGCAGTGCTAGGAGCGGGGGGGGAGACACAGATACGCAGTATTTT
>-|TRBJ2-1|18|TRBV29-1|once
CSVLGRQGRGFRGGEQFF
TGCAGCGTTTTGGGGAGACAGGGGAGGGGTTTTCGCGGGGGTGAGCAGTTCTTC
>-|TRBJ1-3|16|TRBV30|-
CAWSVRTVTSGNTIYF
TGTGCCTGGAGTGTGAGGACAGTAACTTCTGGAAACACCATATATTTT
>-|TRBJ2-3|13|TRBV12-3/TRBV12-4|many
CASSFSGADTQYF
TGTGCCAGCAGTTTCTCGGGGGCAGATACGCAGTATTTT
>-|TRBJ2-3|12|TRBV24-1|many
CATSDNGNTQYF
TGTGCCACCAGTGATAACGGGAATACGCAGTATTTT
>TRBD1|TRBJ1-6|18|TRBV28|many
CASSQPTGGQTFNSPLHF
TGTGCCAGCAGTCAACCGACAGGGGGGCAAACTTTTAATTCACCCCTCCACTTT
>TRBD1|TRBJ1-3|17|TRBV6-5|few
CASSCSISGGSGNTIYF
TGTGCCAGCAGTTGCTCGATATCAGGGGGCTCTGGAAACACCATATATTTT
>-|TRBJ2-5|15|TRBV4-1|-
CASSQDGLQQETQYF
TGCGCCAGCAGCCAAGATGGCTTGCAGCAAGAGACCCAGTACTTC
>-|TRBJ2-1|15|TRBV24-1|-
CATSDSPLVYNEQFF
TGTGCCACCAGTGATTCCCCACTAGTTTACAATGAGCAGTTCTTC
>TRBD1|TRBJ1-5|19|TRBV7-2|-
CASSPSFGRGTGDNQPQHF
TGTGCCAGCAGTCCTAGCTTTGGGCGCGGGACAGGAGACAATCAGCCCCAGCATTTT
>-|TRBJ2-7|17|TRBV20-1|-
CSARNLTPGPSSYEQYF
TGCAGTGCTAGAAACCTCACCCCCGGACCCTCAAGCTACGAGCAGTACTTC
>-|TRBJ1-5|14|TRBV20-1|-
CSARSGASNQPQHF
TGCAGTGCTAGATCGGGGGCGTCCAATCAGCCCCAGCATTTT
>-|TRBJ2-3|15|TRBV20-1|many
CSALGPPSRLDTQYF
TGCAGTGCTCTAGGGCCCCCGTCAAGGTTAGATACGCAGTATTTT
>TRBD2|TRBJ2-7|13|TRBV7-9|many
CASSLAGTYEQYF
TGTGCCAGCAGTCTAGCGGGAACCTACGAGCAGTACTTC
>-|TRBJ2-5|14|TRBV3-1|-
CASSQASAGETQYF
TGTGCCAGCAGCCAAGCCAGCGCGGGAGAGACCCAGTACTTC